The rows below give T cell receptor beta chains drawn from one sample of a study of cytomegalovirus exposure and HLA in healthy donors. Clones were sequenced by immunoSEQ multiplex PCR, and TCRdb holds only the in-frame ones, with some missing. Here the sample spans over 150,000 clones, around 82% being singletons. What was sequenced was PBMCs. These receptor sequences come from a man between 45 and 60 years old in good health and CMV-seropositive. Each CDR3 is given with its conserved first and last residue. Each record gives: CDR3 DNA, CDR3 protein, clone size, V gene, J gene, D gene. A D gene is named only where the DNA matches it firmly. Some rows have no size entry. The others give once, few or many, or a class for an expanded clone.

TGTGCCAGCAGCTCCGGGACAGGCTCCTACGAGCAGTACTTC	CASSSGTGSYEQYF	NA	TRBV4-2	TRBJ2-7	TRBD1
TGCGCCAGCAGACGAGAGGAGTCCGTCTTCTACGAGCAGTACTTC	CASRREESVFYEQYF	once	TRBV5-1	TRBJ2-7	NA
TGTGCCAGCAGCGTAGAAGGTGGGGGGACAGTGAGAAACACCATATATTTT	CASSVEGGGTVRNTIYF	NA	TRBV9	TRBJ1-3	TRBD1
TGTGCCAGCAGCTACAGCGGGGACTCCTACAATGAGCAGTTCTTC	CASSYSGDSYNEQFF	once	TRBV5-8	TRBJ2-1	TRBD2
TGTGCCAGCATGGACCCAGGGTCCTATCAGCCCCAGCATTTT	CASMDPGSYQPQHF	NA	TRBV6-1	TRBJ1-5	NA
TGTGCCAGCAGCCTCTCCCTAGCGGGATCGTACGAGCAGTACTTC	CASSLSLAGSYEQYF	NA	TRBV5-5	TRBJ2-7	TRBD2
TGTGCCAGCAGTTACTCGGGGGGTCTCTACACCTTC	CASSYSGGLYTF	few	TRBV6-6	TRBJ1-2	NA
TGTGCCTGGAACCAGGGGGCGGGTAACTACGAGCAGTACTTC	CAWNQGAGNYEQYF	NA	TRBV30	TRBJ2-7	TRBD1
TGTGCCAGCAGAAAGACTAGCGGGGGGTACAATGAGCAGTTCTTC	CASRKTSGGYNEQFF	once	TRBV28	TRBJ2-1	TRBD2
TGTGCCATCAGCGATCCGGGACTAGCGGGATCCTACGAGCAGTACTTC	CAISDPGLAGSYEQYF	few	TRBV10-3	TRBJ2-7	TRBD2
TGTGCCAGCAGCTTAGGGGGTGGGGGGTCGGAGACCCAGTACTTC	CASSLGGGGSETQYF	once	TRBV11-3	TRBJ2-5	NA
TGTGCCAGCAGCTTGCAGGCAGGGAGGGGAGGCACTGAAGCTTTCTTT	CASSLQAGRGGTEAFF	NA	TRBV7-9	TRBJ1-1	NA
TGTGCCAGCAGCTTAGTGAGACCGGACTTAGGGGGCTACACCTTC	CASSLVRPDLGGYTF	NA	TRBV7-9	TRBJ1-2	NA
TGTGCCAGTAGCGACCTCGGGTCCTCGAACACTGAAGCTTTCTTT	CASSDLGSSNTEAFF	NA	TRBV19	TRBJ1-1	NA
TGTGCCAGCAGCTTGACAGATCACTCTGGGGCCAACGTCCTGACTTTC	CASSLTDHSGANVLTF	once	TRBV5-4	TRBJ2-6	NA
TGTGCCAGTAGTAAGCGGGCAGACGGCTATGGCTACACCTTC	CASSKRADGYGYTF	once	TRBV19	TRBJ1-2	NA
TGTGCCTTCCGGGACAGGTCTAACTATGGCTACACCTTC	CAFRDRSNYGYTF	NA	TRBV10-3	TRBJ1-2	TRBD1
TGTGCCAGCTCACCCCGAGGGGAGGGGGCTGAAGCTTTCTTT	CASSPRGEGAEAFF	NA	TRBV18	TRBJ1-1	NA
TGTGCCAGCAGCCCCTCCTACGAGCAGTACTTC	CASSPSYEQYF	NA	TRBV11-2	TRBJ2-7	NA
TGTGCTAGTGGTCCTGGGCAGGCTCCTCAAGAGACCCAGTACTTC	CASGPGQAPQETQYF	once	TRBV12-5	TRBJ2-5	NA
TGTGCCACTCCACAGGGGAACTATGGCTACACCTTC	CATPQGNYGYTF	NA	TRBV28	TRBJ1-2	TRBD1
TGTGCCAGCAGAGCGGGGACTAGCGGAGATACGCAGTATTTT	CASRAGTSGDTQYF	NA	TRBV28	TRBJ2-3	TRBD2
TGTGCCTGGAGCGCCGGGACAGGGGGGGTGAATGAGCAGTTCTTC	CAWSAGTGGVNEQFF	NA	TRBV30	TRBJ2-1	TRBD1
TGCGCCAGCAGCTCGGGACTAGCGGACACCGGAGAGCTGTTTTTT	CASSSGLADTGELFF	NA	TRBV5-1	TRBJ2-2	TRBD2
TGTGCCAGCAGCCCGCCGGGGACAGGCAACACCGGGGAGCTGTTTTTT	CASSPPGTGNTGELFF	few	TRBV9	TRBJ2-2	TRBD1
TGCGCCAGCAGCCAAGCCGGGATGGAGACCCAGTACTTC	CASSQAGMETQYF	few	TRBV4-3	TRBJ2-5	NA
TGTGCCAGTAGTAATAATAGCAGATACTACGAGCAGTACTTC	CASSNNSRYYEQYF	NA	TRBV19	TRBJ2-7	NA
TGTGCCAGTACCACACAGGGAATAGGCAATCAGCCCCAGCATTTT	CASTTQGIGNQPQHF	NA	TRBV19	TRBJ1-5	NA
TGTGCCAGCAGCTTGTGGGGGGAGGGTATCAAGCAGTACTTC	CASSLWGEGIKQYF	NA	TRBV5-4	TRBJ2-5	TRBD2
TGTGCCAGCAGCTGGACAGGGGGCCTCTCGGATACGCAGTATTTT	CASSWTGGLSDTQYF	NA	TRBV28	TRBJ2-3	TRBD1
TGTGCCAGTAGTGAGGGACTAGCGGGGGGTCAGGAGCAGTTCTTC	CASSEGLAGGQEQFF	once	TRBV19	TRBJ2-1	TRBD2
TGTGCCAGTAGTATTGGCAGGTACACTGAAGCTTTCTTT	CASSIGRYTEAFF	NA	TRBV19	TRBJ1-1	NA
TGTGCCAGCAGTCTCCCCCCTAGCGGGAGTCGGAATGAGCAGTTCTTC	CASSLPPSGSRNEQFF	NA	TRBV27	TRBJ2-1	TRBD2
TGTGCCAGCAGCAGAACAGGGAGTTCAAACTATGGCTACACCTTC	CASSRTGSSNYGYTF	NA	TRBV6-5	TRBJ1-2	NA
TGTGCCAGCAGCTTGGACAGGGGGCGGACCGGGGAGCTGTTTTTT	CASSLDRGRTGELFF	NA	TRBV11-2	TRBJ2-2	TRBD1
TGTGCCAGCAGCTTAGGCCAGGTCAATGAGCAGTTCTTC	CASSLGQVNEQFF	NA	TRBV11-2	TRBJ2-1	NA
TGCGCCTGTTCCCGGGACAGGGGATACTATGGCTACACCTTC	CACSRDRGYYGYTF	NA	TRBV23-1	TRBJ1-2	TRBD1
TGTGCCAGCAGCCAACAGACAGGGTGGTCCGGCTACACCTTC	CASSQQTGWSGYTF	few	TRBV14	TRBJ1-2	TRBD1
TGCGCCAGCAGCCAAGATAGGACTTTCAATCAGCCCCAGCATTTT	CASSQDRTFNQPQHF	NA	TRBV4-3	TRBJ1-5	NA
TGTGCCTGGACAAGACAGAACACTGAAGCTTTCTTT	CAWTRQNTEAFF	NA	TRBV30	TRBJ1-1	NA
TGCGCCAGCAGCCAACGGAAGTCAGGGGTGGCACTAGCGGGGGGCGACAATGAGCAGTTCTTC	CASSQRKSGVALAGGDNEQFF	NA	TRBV4-3	TRBJ2-1	TRBD2
TGTGCCTCCGCGTTAAGCACCCCAGAGACCCAGTACTTC	CASALSTPETQYF	NA	TRBV30	TRBJ2-5	NA
TGTGCCAGCAACCACAGGACGGGACAGGGGGGTCACAATGAGCAGTTCTTC	CASNHRTGQGGHNEQFF	NA	TRBV2	TRBJ2-1	TRBD1
TGTGCCAGCAGAGAAAGGGACACTGGTACCTACGAGCAGTACTTC	CASRERDTGTYEQYF	NA	TRBV6-6	TRBJ2-7	NA
TGTGCCAGCAGACCCGGTGCCGGTGAAGCTTTCTTT	CASRPGAGEAFF	NA	TRBV2	TRBJ1-1	NA
TGTGCCAGCAGCCGGGACTCTCAGGGGGGTCAGCCCCAGCATTTT	CASSRDSQGGQPQHF	many	TRBV7-2	TRBJ1-5	TRBD1
TGTGCCAGCAGCCAGTCAGGGGACACTGAAGCTTTCTTT	CASSQSGDTEAFF	NA	TRBV4-2	TRBJ1-1	NA
TGTGCCAGCAGCGACCAGGGGTACGAGCAGTACTTC	CASSDQGYEQYF	NA	TRBV7-9	TRBJ2-7	NA
TGTGCCAGCAGCGAACGCGGGAGGTACCAAGAGACCCAGTACTTC	CASSERGRYQETQYF	NA	TRBV9	TRBJ2-5	TRBD2
TGTGCCAGCTCAACGGGGGGAAACTATGGCTACACCTTC	CASSTGGNYGYTF	NA	TRBV18	TRBJ1-2	NA
TGTGCCAGCAGCTTGGGGAAGCGGGGGGATTACGAGCAGTACTTC	CASSLGKRGDYEQYF	NA	TRBV5-4	TRBJ2-7	TRBD2
TGTGCCAGTAGTCTACCGGAGGAGTACCAGCATTTT	CASSLPEEYQHF	once	TRBV19	TRBJ1-5	NA
TGTGCCAGCAGCACCCGACGTGGGGGCTTGCAAGAGACCCAGTACTTC	CASSTRRGGLQETQYF	NA	TRBV11-2	TRBJ2-5	NA
TGTGCCAGCAGTAATGCGCGGGACCACGCCGAGCAGTACTTC	CASSNARDHAEQYF	NA	TRBV27	TRBJ2-7	NA